This T cell receptor beta chain comes out of a study of CD8 T cells in Susac syndrome. Study results and limitations: In its TCR sequencing and HLA analysis, the study acknowledged that the number of individuals was relatively small.

This clonotype has just a few counts. Antigen specificity is unknown. RNA in amounts of about 0.5 to 1 ug was reverse transcribed with random hexamers. Amplification of TCR beta CDR3 was carried out by immunoSEQ multiplex PCR, which covered 54 Vbeta and 13 Jbeta segments. Each CDR3 protein gets one entry after TCRdb re-called the immunoSEQ multiplex PCR reads with MiXCR. The sample has roughly 150,000 distinct CDR3 sequences; about 94% are singletons. The T cells that were sequenced for TCR beta were CD8+ and CD4+ cells from blood. In the multiple sclerosis control group, patients were treatment-naive and had stable or active relapsing-remitting disease. This clonotype was obtained from a human donor with multiple sclerosis. Material: CD8+ T cells from PBMCs.

The CDR3 coding sequence is TGTGCCAGCAGCTTGGTCCGCGGCGAGCAGTACTTC. Amino acid sequence: CASSLVRGEQYF. This chain uses TRBV5-6 with TRBJ2-7; D call uncertain. This CDR3 region has 12 residues. Germline lookup yields CDR1 SGHDT and CDR2 YYEEEE. V was pared by 0 bases and J by 6 bases, with 7 bases between.